One sample yielded the 19 T cell receptor beta chains listed below, sequenced in a study of blood T cell repertoires in COVID-19. Produced via immunoSEQ multiplex PCR; TCRdb's table is partial and in-frame only. Here the sample spans some 290,000 clones, approximately 86% being singletons. The source material was peripheral blood. The receptors stem from a man in his late teens or twenties with active or convalescent COVID-19.

The table lists this clone with a few counts. Different DNA sequences within this sample yield the same CDR3. The chain carries TRBV2 and TRBJ2-2; unclear D gene. The CDR3 runs to 13 residues. Between the trimmed V and J ends, which lost 7 bases and 1 base, there was a span of 7 bases. From germline, CDR1 is SNHLY and CDR2 FYNNEI. The CDR3 sequence is CASTSVNTGELFF. CDR3 DNA: TGTGCCAGCACGTCGGTGAACACCGGGGAGCTGTTTTTT.

The rearrangement joins TRBV5-1 to TRBJ2-5; 11 bases fit TRBD1. V gave up 0 bases and J gave up 5 bases; unmatched junction bases: 3. CDR1 and CDR2 (germline): SGHRS, YFSETQ. CDR3 length equals 15 residues. As DNA, the CDR3 is TGCGCCAGCAGCTTGGGGCGGACAGGGGGCGAGACCCAGTACTTC. This encodes CASSLGRTGGETQYF.

The chain employs TRBV7-9 and TRBJ2-4; D not certain. Trimming pared 8 bases from V and 6 bases from J, leaving 8 bases between. Germline V lookup: CDR1 SEHNR, CDR2 FQNEAQ (reference sequence). The CDR3 is 11 residues long. CDR3 in DNA: TGTGCCAGCGTGGGCACAAACATTCAGTACTTC. This translates into CASVGTNIQYF.

This sequence joins TRBV28 and TRBJ1-6; D is ambiguous. There are 13 residues in the CDR3. Trimming pared 2 bases from V and 13 bases from J, leaving 12 bases between. CDR1 and CDR2 (germline): MDHEN, SYDVKM. This CDR3 is CASSLSGSGPLHF. CDR3 coding DNA: TGTGCCAGCAGTTTAAGTGGTTCCGGGCCCCTCCACTTT.

V usage is TRBV3-1 (or the pseudogene TRBV3-2) and J usage is TRBJ2-1, with D possibly matching TRBD2 (6 bases). The CDR3 has 15 residues. The germline V gene encodes CDR1 LGHDT and CDR2 YNNKEL (reference sequence). V gave up 0 bases and J gave up 12 bases, with 18 bases separating them. The CDR3 loop is CASSQDPRSSDRQFF. In DNA, the CDR3 is TGTGCCAGCAGCCAAGATCCGAGATCTAGCGACCGGCAGTTCTTC.

The V and J genes are TRBV4-2 and TRBJ2-7, with D possibly matching TRBD2 (6 bases). Between the trimmed V and J ends, which lost 0 bases and 2 bases, there was a span of 11 bases. Germline V gives CDR1 LGHNA, CDR2 YNFKEQ. The CDR3 has 15 amino acids. CDR3 in DNA: TGTGCCAGCAGCCAAGATCCGGGGACTCCCTACGAGCAGTACTTC. Translation: CASSQDPGTPYEQYF.

This sequence joins TRBV6-6 and TRBJ2-2; D is possibly TRBD2 (6 bases). Trimming took off 11 bases at V and 9 bases at J, with 16 bases between the two ends. Germline CDR1 MNHNY, CDR2 SVGAGI (reference sequence). CDR3 length equals 12 residues. The CDR3 coding sequence is TGTGCCCTAGGGGCGGGGCTTCGGGAGCTGTTTTTT. As protein: CALGAGLRELFF.

In nucleotides, the CDR3 is TGTGCCAGCAGTGCAGGGGGGTTCACCGGGGAGCTGTTTTTT. It translates to CASSAGGFTGELFF. The chain joins TRBV27 to TRBJ2-2; possible D gene TRBD1, 7 bases. The germline gives CDR1 MNHEY, CDR2 SMNVEV (reference sequence). V lost 5 bases, J lost 4 bases, and 11 bases lay in between. The CDR3 consists of 14 residues.

CDR3 sequence (DNA): TGTGCCAGCCAGGGAGGCTATTCAAGCTCCTACGAGCAGTACTTC. It is translated as CASQGGYSSSYEQYF. The genes are TRBV6-5 and TRBJ2-7; weak D call: TRBD2 (6 bases). V gave up 8 bases and J gave up 0 bases, with 17 bases separating them. CDR1 is MNHEY, CDR2 SVGAGI, per germline. This CDR3 has 15 amino acids.

V and J are TRBV7-9 and TRBJ2-1, with unresolved D. The germline gives CDR1 SEHNR, CDR2 FQNEAQ (reference sequence). V was trimmed by 1 base and J by 7 bases, leaving 5 bases between them. The CDR3 has 12 amino acids. CDR3 nucleotides: TGTGCCAGCAGCTTAGGCGTTAATGAGCAGTTCTTC. Amino acid sequence: CASSLGVNEQFF.

The chain has TRBV6-6 and TRBJ2-1; perhaps TRBD2 as D (7 bases). Trimming pared 0 bases from V and 6 bases from J, leaving 12 bases between. This CDR3 is 15 amino acids long. CDR1 and CDR2 from the germline V gene are MNHNY and SVGAGI (reference sequence). CDR3 amino acids: CASSYSAGEGNEQFF. The CDR3, as DNA: TGTGCCAGCAGTTACTCAGCAGGGGAGGGCAATGAGCAGTTCTTC.

The chain recombines TRBV14 with TRBJ1-3; 8 nucleotides line up with TRBD1. Trimming removed 3 bases from V and 4 bases from J; junction bases left unmatched: 2. The length of the CDR3 is 14 residues. The germline V gene encodes CDR1 SGHDN and CDR2 FVKESK. The CDR3 is CASSHRGLGNTIYF. The CDR3 DNA sequence: TGTGCCAGCAGCCACAGGGGGCTCGGAAACACCATATATTTT.

The rearrangement links TRBV14 to TRBJ2-7, with 8 bases identical to TRBD1. This CDR3 has 15 amino acids. In germline, CDR1 is SGHDN, CDR2 FVKESK. Trimming cost V 1 base and J 4 bases; bases outside gene matches: 6. CDR3 amino acids: CASSQGYDRGYEQYF. The CDR3 nucleotides read TGTGCCAGCAGCCAAGGATACGACAGGGGTTACGAGCAGTACTTC. The whole variable domain, remainder taken from reference TRBV14 and TRBJ2-7, is EAGVTQFPSHSVIEKGQTVTLRCDPISGHDNLYWYRRVMGKEIKFLLHFVKESKQDESGMPNNRFLAERTGGTYSTLKVQPAELEDSGVYFCASSQGYDRGYEQYFGPGTRLTVT.

The genes are TRBV3-1 (or the pseudogene TRBV3-2) and TRBJ2-5, with 7 bases identical to TRBD2. The CDR3 runs 16 residues. Germline V gene lookup returns CDR1 LGHDT and CDR2 YNNKEL (reference sequence). V lost 1 base and J lost 3; bases outside the gene matches: 8. DNA of the CDR3: TGTGCCAGCAGCCAAGTTACCGGGGGGTGGGAAGAGACCCAGTACTTC. Translated, it gives CASSQVTGGWEETQYF.

CDR3 nucleotide sequence: TGTGCCAGCAGCAAAGGGGGTAACGGGGCTGGAAACACCATATATTTT. This codes for CASSKGGNGAGNTIYF. V gene TRBV21-1 combines with J gene TRBJ1-3. TRBV21-1 is labeled a pseudogene. This CDR3 has 16 amino acids.

The V and J genes are TRBV18 and TRBJ2-3, with TRBD2 matching over 7 bases. The CDR3 consists of 16 residues. V lost 0 bases, J lost 2 bases, and 5 bases stayed unmatched. CDR1 KGHSH and CDR2 LQKENI come from the germline V gene. The CDR3 DNA follows: TGTGCCAGCTCACCACCAACGCGGGGGTACACAGATACGCAGTATTTT. It is translated as CASSPPTRGYTDTQYF.

The chain links TRBV3-1 (or the pseudogene TRBV3-2) to TRBJ1-3; no reliable D call. Trimming shortened V by 3 bases and J by 0 bases, and 9 bases separated the two germline ends. This CDR3 is built from 15 residues. CDR1 is LGHDT and CDR2 is YNNKEL in the germline V gene (reference sequence). CDR3 DNA: TGTGCCAGCAGCCAGGACTGGAGCTCTGGAAACACCATATATTTT. Translation gives CASSQDWSSGNTIYF.

The chain employs TRBV6-6 and TRBJ1-2, with no clear D. Germline loops: CDR1 MNHNY, CDR2 SVGAGI (reference sequence). V gave up 4 bases and J gave up 3 bases, with 6 bases separating them. The CDR3 has 12 amino acids. CDR3 sequence (DNA): TGTGCCAGCAGTTTCGGTGACTATGGCTACACCTTC. This encodes CASSFGDYGYTF.

The chain uses TRBV5-1 and TRBJ2-3; TRBD2 is a possible D gene (7 bases). Looked up from germline, CDR1 is SGHRS and CDR2 is YFSETQ. The CDR3 runs to 15 residues. V was cut by 1 base and J by 6 bases, with 15 bases left in between. CDR3 amino acids: CASSLLRGPPDTQYF. The CDR3 nucleotides read TGCGCCAGCAGCTTGTTGCGGGGGCCCCCCGATACGCAGTATTTT.